This entry is about one T cell receptor beta chain. Its specificity is unknown. Sequencing of each sample assayed roughly 9.8 x 10^4 TCR templates. Some clones are missing from TCRdb's copy, which holds only in-frame ones; the method was immunoSEQ multiplex PCR. Here the sample spans around 100,000 clones, about 93% being singletons. The data derive from a study of siplizumab effects on memory and regulatory T cells. The study, taken as a whole, reports: The study did not confirm that proliferating Tregs from siplizumab cultures were suppressive. The alloresponse seemed to draw substantially on naive T cells, which appeared more diverse than memory cells. Siplizumab significantly decreased alloreactive sequences from unstimulated CD4+ memory cells.

This CDR3 is 13 amino acids long. Trimming cost V 4 bases and J 5 bases, with 11 bases left between them. In germline, CDR1 is SGHRS, CDR2 YFSETQ. This chain connects TRBV5-1 to TRBJ2-3; D is possibly TRBD2 (5 bases). The sequencing sample was made of non-Treg CD4+ T cells sorted from blood. The TCR comes from a human donor in good health. CDR3 protein: CASSPTAGDTQYF. In DNA form, the CDR3 reads TGCGCCAGCAGCCCTACTGCGGGAGATACGCAGTATTTT.